This T cell receptor (beta chain) was identified during a study of CD8+ T cells in alopecia areata. The overall study: Patients took tofacitinib for 6 to 18 months, followed by 6 drug-free months.

Germline values: CDR1 SGHNT, CDR2 YYREEE (reference sequence). This CDR3 spans 12 amino acids. V trimming: 5 bases; J trimming: 5 bases; junction bases outside the gene matches: 3. Sequencing templates came from extracted RNA that was reverse transcribed into cDNA. Sequencing was performed with immunoSEQ multiplex PCR; in TCRdb, only in-frame clones are kept and a portion is missing. Of about 97,000 clones in the sample, more than 35% are singletons; the top ten hold approximately 1.4%. The specimen was CD4+ T cells sorted from blood. This chain uses TRBV5-4 with TRBJ1-2; 7 bases are shared with TRBD1. This sequence was found in a human donor with alopecia areata. CDR3 protein: CASSLQGYGYTF. CDR3 sequence (DNA): TGTGCCAGCAGTTTACAGGGGTATGGCTACACCTTC.